This T cell receptor beta chain derives from a study of identical twins. For this clonotype: Its specificity is not known.

General study findings and limits: Cord blood beta clonotypes present at high abundance carried fewer insertions; no such pattern appeared in memory repertoires. Within monozygotic twins, out-of-frame TCR alpha sharing was underestimated by the models.

It was template switching that added a universal primer site, and there were unique molecular identifiers on the cDNA. TCRdb recomputed calls from the 5' RACE reads with MiXCR, one row per CDR3 protein. This sample has approximately 700,000 distinct CDR3 sequences, with less than 7% found just once. The V gene's germline CDR1 is LGHNA and CDR2 YSLEER. This CDR3 has 14 residues. Trimming took 4 bases from V and 6 from J; bases not matched to a gene: 5. The sequence derives from a man younger than 35 in good health. Specimen: naive T cells sorted from blood. The chain links TRBV4-3 to TRBJ2-7, with 11 positions matching TRBD2. In DNA, the CDR3 is TGCGCCAGCAGCCTAGCGGGAGGGACATCCGAGCAGTACTTC. Residues: CASSLAGGTSEQYF.